This T cell receptor (beta chain) was sequenced during a study of shared clonotypes between healthy human individuals. At the level of the study: Three plates each covered CD4 naive and memory; CD8 naive two, CD8 memory one. Notes on the study in general: Tissue TCR repertoires likely differ from these blood-only repertoires.

Turning to this clone: Its target is unknown. The sample holds other DNA sequences that translate to the same CDR3.

All donors were healthy HIV-negative adults lacking recent acute infections or vaccinations. Naive CD4+ cells were CD45RA-selected; the remaining cells were memory. V lost 4 bases, J lost 10 bases, and 5 bases lay in between. CDR1 SQVTM and CDR2 ANQGSEA come from the germline V gene. The CDR3 runs to 9 residues. Only in-frame clones appear in the TCRdb table, and some are missing; sequencing was by immunoSEQ multiplex PCR. The profile covers 1,500,000 or so clones, with roughly 96% appearing a single time and roughly 1.2% taken by the ten largest. V gene TRBV29-1 combines with J gene TRBJ2-1; either TRBD1 or TRBD2 may fit D (5 bases each). Material for sequencing was naive CD4+ T cells sorted from blood. As for subset: CD45RA+ positively selected. The sequence came from a man aged 25 to 40 in good health. As DNA, the CDR3 is TGCAGCGTTGGGGGGGAGCAGTTCTTC. Its translation: CSVGGEQFF.